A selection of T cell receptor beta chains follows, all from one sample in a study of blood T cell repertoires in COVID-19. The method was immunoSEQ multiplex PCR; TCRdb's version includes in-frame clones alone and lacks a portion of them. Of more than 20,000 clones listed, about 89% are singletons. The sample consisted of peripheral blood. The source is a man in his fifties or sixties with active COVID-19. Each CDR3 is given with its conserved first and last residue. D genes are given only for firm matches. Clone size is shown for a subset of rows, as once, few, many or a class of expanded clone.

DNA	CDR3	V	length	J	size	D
TGTGCCAGCAGCTTGGTGGGACAGGGGTACGAGCAGTACTTC	CASSLVGQGYEQYF	TRBV5-6	14	TRBJ2-7	NA	TRBD1
TGCGCCAGCAGACTTGACAGTAACTATGGCTACACCTTC	CASRLDSNYGYTF	TRBV5-1	13	TRBJ1-2	few	NA
TGTGCCAGCAGCCTCGCCCTAAACTATGGCTACACCTTC	CASSLALNYGYTF	TRBV28	13	TRBJ1-2	NA	NA
TGTGCCACCAGCAGAGGACACAGCGGGGCCCTCAAAAACATTCAGTACTTC	CATSRGHSGALKNIQYF	TRBV15	17	TRBJ2-4	NA	TRBD2
TGTGCCAGCAGTTTGAGCGGGATCCGAGATACGCAGTATTTT	CASSLSGIRDTQYF	TRBV28	14	TRBJ2-3	NA	TRBD2
TGTGCCAGCAGTGCCCGACTAGCGGCTCGCGATACGCAGTATTTT	CASSARLAARDTQYF	TRBV27	15	TRBJ2-3	once	TRBD2
TGTGCCAGCACCCCCATCAGGGTCAACTATGGCTACACCTTC	CASTPIRVNYGYTF	TRBV5-5	14	TRBJ1-2	NA	NA
TGTGCCTCCAGGCGAAACACCGGGGAGCTGTTTTTT	CASRRNTGELFF	TRBV6-5	12	TRBJ2-2	NA	NA
TGTGCCAGCGCCACCGGGGAGACCCAGTACTTC	CASATGETQYF	TRBV18	11	TRBJ2-5	once	NA
TGTGCCACCAGCAAGGACAGGAACACTGAAGCTTTCTTT	CATSKDRNTEAFF	TRBV15	13	TRBJ1-1	NA	NA
TGTGCCAGCAGCTTAGATCTGACAAGGGCTTTCTTT	CASSLDLTRAFF	TRBV11-3	12	TRBJ1-1	NA	NA
TGTGCCAGCAGTAACCCAGCGGGAGGTTACAATGAGCAGTTCTTC	CASSNPAGGYNEQFF	TRBV6-2/TRBV6-3	15	TRBJ2-1	NA	TRBD2
TGTGCCAGCAGCCCCGGGACAGGGGAGACAATCCAGTACTTC	CASSPGTGETIQYF	TRBV3-1/TRBV3-2	14	TRBJ2-7	NA	TRBD1
TGTGCCAGCAGCCCGGGAGGGGGGGGCGTTGAAAAACTGTTTTTT	CASSPGGGGVEKLFF	TRBV5-8	15	TRBJ1-4	NA	NA
TGTGCCTGGAGTCCCCTCGGCACAGATACGCAGTATTTT	CAWSPLGTDTQYF	TRBV30	13	TRBJ2-3	once	NA
TGTGCCAGCAGCATCGGTGGAAACACCATATATTTT	CASSIGGNTIYF	TRBV11-2	12	TRBJ1-3	NA	NA
TGCAGCGCGAGGGGAATGAGCACAGATACGCAGTATTTT	CSARGMSTDTQYF	TRBV29-1	13	TRBJ2-3	NA	NA
TGTGCCAGCAGTTTATCTGCGGGAATGGAGACCCAGTACTTC	CASSLSAGMETQYF	TRBV27	14	TRBJ2-5	few	NA
TGTGCCAGCAGCCACGCTAACTCGGGACAGGGTAGGTACGAGCAGTACTTC	CASSHANSGQGRYEQYF	TRBV3-1/TRBV3-2	17	TRBJ2-7	NA	TRBD1
TGCGCCAGCAGCCGGTGGACTAGCTCCACAGATACGCAGTATTTT	CASSRWTSSTDTQYF	TRBV5-1	15	TRBJ2-3	NA	TRBD2
TGTGCCAGCTCAATGTTCGTTTCGCGGGAGATTTCCTACGAGCAGTACTTC	CASSMFVSREISYEQYF	TRBV18	17	TRBJ2-7	NA	TRBD2
TGTGCCAGCAGTTTCGACAGTGTCAGCTCCTACGAGCAGTACTTC	CASSFDSVSSYEQYF	TRBV28	15	TRBJ2-7	NA	NA
TGTGCCAGCAGCTTAAGGGGAGGGGTCGGTGAGCAGTTCTTC	CASSLRGGVGEQFF	TRBV7-3	14	TRBJ2-1	once	TRBD2
TGTGCCAGCAGCCAGGGTGGGGCGGACACTGAAGCTTTCTTT	CASSQGGADTEAFF	TRBV4-2	14	TRBJ1-1	NA	NA
TGTGCCAGCAGTACAGGGGATGGTAACAATCAGCCCCAGCATTTT	CASSTGDGNNQPQHF	TRBV28	15	TRBJ1-5	once	TRBD1
TGTGCCAGGGACCCGGCGGGTTATGATAGCTCCTACGAGCAGTACTTC	CARDPAGYDSSYEQYF	TRBV11-3	16	TRBJ2-7	NA	NA
TGTGCCAGCTCCAACACGGGACAGGGAGGGTACGAGCAGTACTTC	CASSNTGQGGYEQYF	TRBV18	15	TRBJ2-7	NA	TRBD1
TGCGCCAGCAGCTTTAGCCAGACTAACACCGGGGAGCTGTTTTTT	CASSFSQTNTGELFF	TRBV5-1	15	TRBJ2-2	NA	NA
TGCGCCAGCAGCTTGTTTCAAGGGGACTACAATGAGCAGTTCTTC	CASSLFQGDYNEQFF	TRBV5-1	15	TRBJ2-1	NA	NA
TGTGCCAGCAGCCGCGGCCTAGCGGCCCTCGGGGAGCTGTTTTTT	CASSRGLAALGELFF	TRBV11-1	15	TRBJ2-2	once	TRBD2
TGTGCCAGCTCACCATCGGGAGGCCGACCCCGATTC	CASSPSGGRPRF	TRBV18	12	TRBJ2-7	NA	TRBD2
TGTGCCAGCAGCTTAGGACTGCGGGAGACCCAGTACTTC	CASSLGLRETQYF	TRBV5-6	13	TRBJ2-5	NA	NA
TGTGCCAGCAGGGGGCAGGCGCAAAACACCGGGGAGCTGTTTTTT	CASRGQAQNTGELFF	TRBV7-6	15	TRBJ2-2	NA	NA
TGTGCTAGTGGTTGGGCAGACCAAGAGACCCAGTACTTC	CASGWADQETQYF	TRBV12-5	13	TRBJ2-5	NA	NA
TGTGCCAGCAGCCTATCTAACCGGGTTGATGAGCAGTTCTTC	CASSLSNRVDEQFF	TRBV7-8	14	TRBJ2-1	once	NA
TGTGCCAGCAGCTTACGGTACCAGGGCCAGTGGCAAGAGACCCAGTACTTC	CASSLRYQGQWQETQYF	TRBV5-6	17	TRBJ2-5	NA	NA